This paragraph covers one TCR beta chain sequence. The CDR3 totals 15 residues. The V gene's germline CDR1 is MNHEY and CDR2 SMNVEV (reference sequence). V lost 2 bases to trimming and J lost 2 bases; unmatched junction nucleotides: 3. The data are from a study of blood T cell repertoires in COVID-19. Study as a whole: Researchers got acute and convalescent COVID-19 samples from the United States, Italy and Spain. From T cells, B-cell-depleted T cells, or PBMCs came the material, which was cDNA or gDNA.

In the original workflow: How many nucleated cells were present was estimated from reference gene primer amplification. Data came from immunoSEQ multiplex PCR; TCRdb stores just in-frame clones and leaves some out. That table gives V, J and clone size, and the DNA gave D and trimming. The sample has 60,000 to 65,000 clones; roughly four fifths are singletons. The receptor was derived from a human donor in a cohort sampled during active COVID-19. The chain couples TRBV27 to TRBJ1-2; TRBD1 matches 9 bases. The sequencing input was peripheral blood. The DNA of the CDR3 is TGTGCCAGCAGTTTAATGGGGACAGGGAACTATGGCTACACCTTC. Translated: CASSLMGTGNYGYTF.